Below, 10 T cell receptor beta chains from the same sample are listed, as sequenced in a study of cytomegalovirus exposure and HLA in healthy donors (dated by TCRdb to 2016 to 2017). The receptor library was made with the immunoSEQ multiplex PCR assay. For the multiplex PCR, a mixture combining 60 forward primers for TCR Vbeta segments and 13 reverse primers for TCR Jbeta segments was used. What TCRdb holds here is the immuneACCESS table cut down to in-frame rearrangements. Part of the clones is not present; checked against another copy, under half of the missing clones reflect an unresolved V gene, and the others are unexplained. This sample holds around 88,000 clones; about 78% were observed only once. In total, the top ten clones hold approximately 4% of the sample. The sequencing sample was made of PBMCs. The receptors shown here come from a woman between 35 and 50 years old in good health and CMV-seropositive.

V usage is TRBV19 and J usage is TRBJ2-1, with 11 bases that match TRBD2. The V segment lost 2 bases and the J segment 6 bases; nucleotides outside the gene matches: 12. Germline-derived CDR1 and CDR2 are LNHDA and SQIVND (reference sequence). This CDR3 is 18 amino acids long. This CDR3 is CASSIILGASGRLNEQFF. The CDR3 nucleotides read TGTGCCAGTAGTATAATACTCGGAGCTAGCGGGAGGCTCAATGAGCAGTTCTTC.

This chain connects TRBV6-6 to TRBJ2-7, with 10 bases matching TRBD1. The germline gives CDR1 MNHNY, CDR2 SVGAGI (reference sequence). The CDR3 contains 16 residues. V shed 5 bases and J 4 bases; nucleotides not matched to a gene: 11. The CDR3 loop reads CASSASRQGAKYEQYF. The CDR3 DNA sequence: TGTGCCAGCAGTGCTTCCCGACAGGGGGCAAAGTACGAGCAGTACTTC.

The chain carries TRBV6-5 and TRBJ2-2; 7 positions agree with TRBD2. The CDR3 covers 15 residues. J lost 0 bases, V lost 6 bases, and 4 bases had no gene match. Germline V gene data show CDR1 as MNHEY and CDR2 as SVGAGI. CDR3 residues: CASSSSGPNTGELFF. CDR3 in DNA: TGTGCCAGCAGCTCTAGCGGACCGAACACCGGGGAGCTGTTTTTT.

This clone came up once. This chain joins TRBV5-4 and TRBJ2-3; D possibly corresponds to TRBD2 (6 bases). The CDR3 extends over 17 amino acids. Trimming removed 1 base at V and 4 bases at J, with 19 bases between. Germline CDR1 reads SGHNT; CDR2 reads YYREEE (reference sequence). CDR3 protein: CASSLIGDGSRPDTQYF. CDR3 in DNA: TGTGCCAGCAGCTTGATAGGTGACGGGAGTCGGCCAGATACGCAGTATTTT.

The chain uses TRBV11-3 and TRBJ2-2; D is uncertain. Germline CDR1 and CDR2: SGHNT and YENEEA. The germline V and J ends were trimmed by 4 bases and 2 bases, with 5 bases remaining between them. The CDR3 sequence is 13 residues long. The CDR3 sequence is CASSSHNTGELFF. DNA of the CDR3: TGTGCCAGCAGCTCACACAACACCGGGGAGCTGTTTTTT.

The chain joins TRBV6-1 to TRBJ1-5; 10 bases align to TRBD1. CDR1 and CDR2 from the germline V gene are MNHNS and SASEGT. V lost 9 bases to trimming and J lost 8 bases; unmatched junction nucleotides: 7. The CDR3 totals 13 residues. The CDR3 nucleotides are TGTGCCAGTACGAGGACAGGGGGAGAGCCCCAGCATTTT. Its translation: CASTRTGGEPQHF.

The J gene is TRBJ1-2, the V gene TRBV28; D not certain. With 3 bases removed from V and 9 bases from J, the gap between germline ends came to 17 bases. CDR3 length equals 14 residues. The germline CDR1 and CDR2 sequences are MDHEN and SYDVKM. CDR3 DNA: TGTGCCAGCAGTTTCGGCGTTGGATGGGAGAGCTACACCTTC. It yields the protein CASSFGVGWESYTF.

The gene calls are TRBV2 and TRBJ2-3, with TRBD1 identical over 7 bases. Germline CDR1 reads SNHLY; CDR2 reads FYNNEI. With V trimmed by 5 bases and J by 0 bases, 17 bases remained unmatched. CDR3 length equals 19 residues. The CDR3 sequence is CASSLLTGAAISSTDTQYF. CDR3 sequence (DNA): TGTGCCAGCAGTTTACTTACAGGGGCGGCCATATCTAGCACAGATACGCAGTATTTT.

The chain combines TRBV7-9 with TRBJ2-7; possibly TRBD1 for D (5 bases). With 5 bases removed from V and 3 bases from J, the gap between germline ends came to 17 bases. This CDR3 is built from 15 residues. The germline V gene has CDR1 SEHNR and CDR2 FQNEAQ (reference sequence). CDR3 residues: CASSPSDMLFYEQYF. The CDR3 bases are TGTGCCAGCAGCCCCTCGGACATGTTGTTCTACGAGCAGTACTTC.

In nucleotides, the CDR3 is TGCGCCAGCAGCCCTCACCCGCCGGGACAGGGGGTCTACGAGCAGTACTTC. Its translation is CASSPHPPGQGVYEQYF. The V gene is TRBV5-1, the J gene TRBJ2-7; 11 bases are a match to TRBD1. CDR1 and CDR2 (germline): SGHRS, YFSETQ. The CDR3 loop spans 17 amino acids. J was trimmed by 3 bases and V by 4 bases; bases with no gene match: 12.